The T cell receptor beta chain described here comes from a study of T cell repertoires in cytomegalovirus infection. Findings and caveats of the study: Clonotype analysis showed dominance of the ex vivo response by HLA-C-restricted CMV-specific TCR beta clonotypes.

Regarding this clonotype: The antigen is not known.

TCRdb analysed the reads with MiXCR anew, one entry per CDR3 protein. The sample records more than 650,000 distinct CDR3 sequences, less than 40% being singletons. V lost 6 bases, J lost 4 bases, and 16 bases lay in between. The CDR3 consists of 14 residues. Germline V lookup: CDR1 MNHGY, CDR2 SAAAGT. Sequenced input: PBMCs. The receptor comes from a human donor in good health (CMV status not recorded). Some clones in this sample may be carry-over from other donors' samples. The gene calls are TRBV6-8 and TRBJ2-7; the D gene is possibly TRBD1 (6 bases). The CDR3 reads CASSLRDNLYEQYF. The CDR3 DNA is TGTGCCAGCAGCCTCCGGGACAACCTATACGAGCAGTACTTC.